This section outlines one T cell receptor (beta chain) sequence together with its context. What it binds is not known. The sample is drawn from a study of OX40 agonist ivuxolimab in advanced cancers. Study as a whole: Partial responses occurred in Three dose-escalation patients, one with hepatocellular carcinoma and two with cutaneous melanoma. Study-level findings and limits: Among patients with partial responses at 0.1-3.0 mg/kg, clonal expansion was among the lowest. Relative to CD4+ cells, CD8+ T cells on average had more expanded clones.

Sequencing was performed with immunoSEQ multiplex PCR; in TCRdb, only in-frame clones are kept and a portion is missing. The table shows some 60,000 clones, with around nine tenths occurring only once. The investigators sampled blood at baseline, at cycle 4 day 1, and at cycle 7 day 1. In germline, CDR1 is SGDLS, CDR2 YYNGEE. The CDR3 totals 14 residues. V was trimmed by 0 bases and J by 2 bases, leaving 5 bases between them. Specimen: CD4+ or CD8+ T cells sorted from blood, collected in a trial of the OX40 agonist ivuxolimab. The chain recombines TRBV9 with TRBJ2-2; D call uncertain. This receptor was obtained from an adult with an advanced solid tumor such as melanoma, head and neck, liver or kidney cancer. CDR3 DNA sequence: TGTGCCAGCAGCGTAGGAGGAAACACCGGGGAGCTGTTTTTT. Translation gives CASSVGGNTGELFF.